This T cell receptor beta chain is from a study of cytomegalovirus exposure and HLA in healthy donors. Study-wide background: A data release that came early held 75 million to 85 million unique TCRs from HLA-typed donors.

Study-wide results and caveats: Segments of the TCR beta V type were, in most cases, productive about 90% or about 30% of the time in an earlier analysis. HLA allele associations emerged for under 20,000 TCR beta sequences in a later analysis, at 0.05 false discovery rate. It was only CMV serostatus that was available as immune exposure information.

Concerning this clone: The antigen is not known.

Germline V gene lookup returns CDR1 LGHNA and CDR2 YNFKEQ. The CDR3 sequence is 14 residues long. The V end lost 4 bases, the J end lost 5 bases, and 14 bases lay between the germline ends. PCR amplification relied on 60 Vbeta primers (plus 13 Jbeta primers). Sequenced by immunoSEQ multiplex PCR; TCRdb stores in-frame clones only, minus some. The profile shows 100,000 to 130,000 clones, 81% of them singletons. Sequencing was performed on PBMCs. V usage is TRBV4-2 and J usage is TRBJ2-5, with D perhaps matching TRBD2 (6 bases). This receptor was identified in a man aged 25-45 years in good health and CMV-seronegative. The CDR3 DNA reads as TGTGCCAGCAGCCCTCATGGGGGGTCGGAGACCCAGTACTTC. It codes for CASSPHGGSETQYF.